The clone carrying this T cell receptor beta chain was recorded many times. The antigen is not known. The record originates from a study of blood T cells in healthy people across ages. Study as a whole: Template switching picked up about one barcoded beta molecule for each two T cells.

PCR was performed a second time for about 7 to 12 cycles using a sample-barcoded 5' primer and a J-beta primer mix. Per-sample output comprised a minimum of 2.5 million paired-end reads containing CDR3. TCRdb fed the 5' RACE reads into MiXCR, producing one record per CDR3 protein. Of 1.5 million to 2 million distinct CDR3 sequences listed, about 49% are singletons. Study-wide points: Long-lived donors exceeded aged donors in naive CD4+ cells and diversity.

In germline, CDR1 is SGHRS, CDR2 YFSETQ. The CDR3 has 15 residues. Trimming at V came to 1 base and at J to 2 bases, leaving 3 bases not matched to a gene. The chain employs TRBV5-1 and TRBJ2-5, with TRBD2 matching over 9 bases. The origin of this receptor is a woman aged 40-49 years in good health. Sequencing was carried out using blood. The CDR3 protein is CASSLSGGLQETQYF. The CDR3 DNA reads TGCGCCAGCAGCTTGAGCGGGGGGCTGCAAGAGACCCAGTACTTC.